This TCR beta chain was sequenced in a study of cytomegalovirus exposure and HLA in healthy donors. Study outcomes and limitations: The study had only CMV serostatus as immune exposure information. While the bulk of TCR sequences proved rare, some public TCRs turned up in many donors. Investigators reported 150 to 200 TCR beta chains as tied to cytomegalovirus.

In nominal health when sampled, donors likely had unrecorded immune exposures nonetheless. Trimming stripped 1 base from V and 7 bases from J, with 17 bases between. The V gene's germline CDR1 is GTSNPN and CDR2 SVGIG (reference sequence). The CDR3 runs 15 residues. Of note for this clone: The antigen is unknown.

PCR involved 60 Vbeta and 13 Jbeta primers. Sequenced by immunoSEQ multiplex PCR; TCRdb stores in-frame clones only, minus some. This table holds 190,000 or so clones, 80% found once. V is TRBV30 and J is TRBJ2-1; D might be TRBD1 (7 bases). Material: PBMCs. The source of this sequence is a boy aged 5-17 years in good health and CMV-seronegative. The CDR3 loop is CAWSAVSGGKNEQFF. The CDR3 coding sequence is TGTGCCTGGAGTGCTGTCTCAGGGGGGAAAAATGAGCAGTTCTTC. Filled out from reference TRBV30 and TRBJ2-1, the complete variable domain reads SQTIHQWPATLVQPVGSPLSLECTVEGTSNPNLYWYRQAAGRGLQLLFYSVGIGQISSEVPQNLSASRPQDRQFILSSKKLLLSDSGFYLCAWSAVSGGKNEQFFGPGTRLTVL.